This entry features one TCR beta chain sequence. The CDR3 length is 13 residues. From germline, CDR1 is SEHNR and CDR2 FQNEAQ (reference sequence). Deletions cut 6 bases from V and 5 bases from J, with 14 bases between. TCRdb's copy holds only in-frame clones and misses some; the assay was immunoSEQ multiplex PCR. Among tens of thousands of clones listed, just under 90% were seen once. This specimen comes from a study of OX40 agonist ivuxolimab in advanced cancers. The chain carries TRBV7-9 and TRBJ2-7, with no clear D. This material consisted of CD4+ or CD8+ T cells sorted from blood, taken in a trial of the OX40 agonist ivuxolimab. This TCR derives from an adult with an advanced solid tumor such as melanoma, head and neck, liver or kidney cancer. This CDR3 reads CASSLVRSHEQYF. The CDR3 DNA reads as TGTGCCAGCAGTCTAGTACGGTCCCACGAGCAGTACTTC.